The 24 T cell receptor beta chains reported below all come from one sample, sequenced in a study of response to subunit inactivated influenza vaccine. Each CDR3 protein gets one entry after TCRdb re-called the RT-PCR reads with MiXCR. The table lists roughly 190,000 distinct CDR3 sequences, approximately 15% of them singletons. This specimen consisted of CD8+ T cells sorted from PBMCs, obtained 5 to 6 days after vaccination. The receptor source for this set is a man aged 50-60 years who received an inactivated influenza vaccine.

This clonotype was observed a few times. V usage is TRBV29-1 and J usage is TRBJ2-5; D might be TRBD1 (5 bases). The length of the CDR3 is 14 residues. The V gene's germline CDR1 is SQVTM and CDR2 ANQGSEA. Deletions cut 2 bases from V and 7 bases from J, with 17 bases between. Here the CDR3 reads CSVETRKGKRTQYF. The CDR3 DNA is TGCAGCGTTGAAACCAGAAAGGGGAAGCGGACCCAGTACTTC.

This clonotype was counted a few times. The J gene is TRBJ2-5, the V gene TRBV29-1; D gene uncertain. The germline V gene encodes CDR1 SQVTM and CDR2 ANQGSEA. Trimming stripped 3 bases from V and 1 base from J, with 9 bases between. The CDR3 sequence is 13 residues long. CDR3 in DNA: TGCAGCGTTGACGGGCGGCTCCAAGAGACCCAGTACTTC. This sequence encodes CSVDGRLQETQYF.

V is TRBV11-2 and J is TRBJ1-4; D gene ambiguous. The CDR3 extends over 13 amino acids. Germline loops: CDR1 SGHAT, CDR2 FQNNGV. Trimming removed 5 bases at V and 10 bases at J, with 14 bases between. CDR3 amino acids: CASSAGRAGKLFF. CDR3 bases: TGTGCCAGCAGCGCCGGGAGAGCTGGAAAACTGTTTTTT.

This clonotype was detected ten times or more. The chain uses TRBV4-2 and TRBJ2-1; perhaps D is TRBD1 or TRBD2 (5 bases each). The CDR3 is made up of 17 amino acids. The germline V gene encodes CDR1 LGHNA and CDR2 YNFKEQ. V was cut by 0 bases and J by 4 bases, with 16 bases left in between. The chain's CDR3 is CASSQDFHRDGYNEQFF. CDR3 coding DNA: TGTGCCAGCAGCCAAGATTTCCATCGGGACGGTTACAATGAGCAGTTCTTC.

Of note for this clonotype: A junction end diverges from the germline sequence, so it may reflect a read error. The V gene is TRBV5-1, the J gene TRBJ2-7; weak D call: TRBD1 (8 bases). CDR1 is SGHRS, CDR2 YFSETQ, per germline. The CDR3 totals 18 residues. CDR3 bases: TGCGCCAGCAGCTCTGGACAGGGCGCGGGAGAGAGGCCTACGAGCGATACCTTC. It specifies CASSSGQGAGERPTSDTF.

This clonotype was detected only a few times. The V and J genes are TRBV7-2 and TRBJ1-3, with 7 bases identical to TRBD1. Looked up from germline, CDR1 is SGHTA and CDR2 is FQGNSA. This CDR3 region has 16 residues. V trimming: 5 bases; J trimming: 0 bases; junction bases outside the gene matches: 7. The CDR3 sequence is CASSRGQILSGNTIYF. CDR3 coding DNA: TGTGCCAGCAGCCGGGGACAGATCCTCTCTGGAAACACCATATATTTT.

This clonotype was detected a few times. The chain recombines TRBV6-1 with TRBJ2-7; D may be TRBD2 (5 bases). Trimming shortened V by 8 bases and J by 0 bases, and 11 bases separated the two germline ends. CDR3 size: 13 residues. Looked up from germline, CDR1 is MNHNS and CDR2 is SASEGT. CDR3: CASQRGYSYEQYF. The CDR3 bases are TGTGCCAGCCAACGGGGATACTCCTACGAGCAGTACTTC.

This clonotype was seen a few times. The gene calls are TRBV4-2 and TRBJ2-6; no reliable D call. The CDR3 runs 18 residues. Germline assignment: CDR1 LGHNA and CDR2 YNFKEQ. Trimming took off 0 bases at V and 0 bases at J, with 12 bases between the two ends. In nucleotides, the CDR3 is TGTGCCAGCAGCCAAGATATCCAGGAACTCTCTGGGGCCAACGTCCTGACTTTC. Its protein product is CASSQDIQELSGANVLTF.

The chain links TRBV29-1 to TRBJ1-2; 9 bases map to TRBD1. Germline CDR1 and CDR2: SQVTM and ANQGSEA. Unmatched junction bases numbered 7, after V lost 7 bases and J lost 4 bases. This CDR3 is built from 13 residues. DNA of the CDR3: TGCAGCGCCACAGGACAGGGGAGCTATGGCTACACCTTC. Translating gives CSATGQGSYGYTF.

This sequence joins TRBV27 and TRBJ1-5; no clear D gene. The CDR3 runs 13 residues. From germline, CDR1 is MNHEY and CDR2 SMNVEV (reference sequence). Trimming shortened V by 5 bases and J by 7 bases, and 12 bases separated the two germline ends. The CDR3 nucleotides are TGTGCCAGCAGTCACAACCAGGTCCAGCCCCAGCATTTT. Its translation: CASSHNQVQPQHF.

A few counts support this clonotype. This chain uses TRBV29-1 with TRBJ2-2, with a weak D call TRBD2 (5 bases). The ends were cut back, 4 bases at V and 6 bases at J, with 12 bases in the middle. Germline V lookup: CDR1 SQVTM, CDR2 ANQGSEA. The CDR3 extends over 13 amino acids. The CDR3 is CSVGRPTAGELFF. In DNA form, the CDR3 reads TGCAGCGTTGGGAGGCCCACAGCCGGGGAGCTGTTTTTT.

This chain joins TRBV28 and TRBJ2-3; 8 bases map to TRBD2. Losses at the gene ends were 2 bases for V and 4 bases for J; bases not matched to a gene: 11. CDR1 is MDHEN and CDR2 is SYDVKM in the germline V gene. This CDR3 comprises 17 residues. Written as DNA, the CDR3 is TGTGCCAGCAGTTTAACAGCGGTTAGCGGGGTTGCAGATACGCAGTATTTT. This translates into CASSLTAVSGVADTQYF. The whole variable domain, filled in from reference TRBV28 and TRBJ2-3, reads DVKVTQSSRYLVKRTGEKVFLECVQDMDHENMFWYRQDPGLGLRLIYFSYDVKMKEKGDIPEGYSVSREKKERFSLILESASTNQTSMYLCASSLTAVSGVADTQYFGPGTRLTVL.

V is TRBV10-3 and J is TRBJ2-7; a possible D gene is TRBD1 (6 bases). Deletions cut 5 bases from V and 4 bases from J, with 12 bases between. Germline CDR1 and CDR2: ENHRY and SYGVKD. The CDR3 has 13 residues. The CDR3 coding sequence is TGTGCCATCAGTCCCACAGGGAGTTACGAGCAGTACTTC. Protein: CAISPTGSYEQYF.

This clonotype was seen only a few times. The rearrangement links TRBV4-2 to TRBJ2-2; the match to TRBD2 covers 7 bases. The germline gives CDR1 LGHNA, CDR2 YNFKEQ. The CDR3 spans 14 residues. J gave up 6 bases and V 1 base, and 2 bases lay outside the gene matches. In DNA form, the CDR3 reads TGTGCCAGCAGCCAAGTGGGGGGGGCCGGGGAGCTGTTTTTT. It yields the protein CASSQVGGAGELFF.

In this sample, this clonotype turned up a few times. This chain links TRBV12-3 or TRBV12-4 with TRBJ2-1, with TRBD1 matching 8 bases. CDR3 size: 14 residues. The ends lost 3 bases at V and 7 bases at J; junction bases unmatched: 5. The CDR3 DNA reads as TGTGCCAGCAGTTTCAGGACAGGGCGGAATGAGCAGTTCTTC. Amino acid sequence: CASSFRTGRNEQFF.

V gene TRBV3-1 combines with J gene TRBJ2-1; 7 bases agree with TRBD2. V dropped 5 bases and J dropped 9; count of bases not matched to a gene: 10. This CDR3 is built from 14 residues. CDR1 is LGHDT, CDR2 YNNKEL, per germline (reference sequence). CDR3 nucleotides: TGTGCCAGCAGCAGGGCTAGCGGCAACGGTGAGCAGTTCTTC. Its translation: CASSRASGNGEQFF.

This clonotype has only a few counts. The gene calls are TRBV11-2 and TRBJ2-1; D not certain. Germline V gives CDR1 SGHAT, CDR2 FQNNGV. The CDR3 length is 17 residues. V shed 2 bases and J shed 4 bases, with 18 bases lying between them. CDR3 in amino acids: CASSLLPRDPPYNEQFF. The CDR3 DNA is TGTGCCAGCAGCTTATTACCCCGAGATCCTCCTTACAATGAGCAGTTCTTC.

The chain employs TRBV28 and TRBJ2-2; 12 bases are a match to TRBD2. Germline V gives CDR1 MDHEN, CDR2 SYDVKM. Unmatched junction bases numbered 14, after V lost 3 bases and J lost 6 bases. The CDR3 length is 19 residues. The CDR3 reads CASSFHSGGLAGLPGELFF. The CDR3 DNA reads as TGTGCCAGCAGTTTCCACTCGGGAGGACTAGCGGGACTCCCCGGGGAGCTGTTTTTT.

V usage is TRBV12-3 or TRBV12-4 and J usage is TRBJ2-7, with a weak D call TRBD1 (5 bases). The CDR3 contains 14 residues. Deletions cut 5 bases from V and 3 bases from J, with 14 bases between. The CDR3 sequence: CASSPLGHHYEQYF. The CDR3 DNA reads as TGTGCCAGCAGTCCTCTTGGACACCACTACGAGCAGTACTTC.

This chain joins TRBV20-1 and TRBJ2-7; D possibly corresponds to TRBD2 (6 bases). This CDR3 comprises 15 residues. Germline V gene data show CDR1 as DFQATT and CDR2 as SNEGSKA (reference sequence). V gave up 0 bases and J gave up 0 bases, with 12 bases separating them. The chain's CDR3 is CSARDSGESSYEQYF. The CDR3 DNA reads TGCAGTGCTAGAGATTCGGGGGAAAGCTCCTACGAGCAGTACTTC.

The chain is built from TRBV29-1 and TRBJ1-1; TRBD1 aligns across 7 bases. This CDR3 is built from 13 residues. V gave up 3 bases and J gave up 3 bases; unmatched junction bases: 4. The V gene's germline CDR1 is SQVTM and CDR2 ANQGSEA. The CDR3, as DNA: TGCAGCGTTGAGGGGGACAGCTACACTGAAGCTTTCTTT. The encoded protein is CSVEGDSYTEAFF.

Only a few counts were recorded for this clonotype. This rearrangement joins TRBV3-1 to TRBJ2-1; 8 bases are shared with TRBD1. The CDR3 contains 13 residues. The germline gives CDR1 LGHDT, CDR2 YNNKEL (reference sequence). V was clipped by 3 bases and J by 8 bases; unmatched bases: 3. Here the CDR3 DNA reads TGTGCCAGCAGCCACGAGGACAGGGATGAGCAGTTCTTC. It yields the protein CASSHEDRDEQFF.

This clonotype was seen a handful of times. The CDR3 DNA reads as TGCAGTGCTATGTGGGCAAGGTCTAGCAATCAGCCCCAGCATTTT. Translating it yields CSAMWARSSNQPQHF. The V gene is TRBV20-1, the J gene TRBJ1-5; D uncertain. Germline assignment: CDR1 DFQATT and CDR2 SNEGSKA (reference sequence). CDR3 length equals 15 residues. The germline V and J ends were trimmed by 4 bases and 0 bases, with 13 bases remaining between them.

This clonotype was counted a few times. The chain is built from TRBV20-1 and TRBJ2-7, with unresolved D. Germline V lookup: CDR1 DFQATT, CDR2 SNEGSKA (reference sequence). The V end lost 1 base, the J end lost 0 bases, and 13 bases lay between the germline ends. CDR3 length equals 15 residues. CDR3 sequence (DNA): TGCAGTGCTAGAGTCCGGGCGTTTAGCTCCTACGAGCAGTACTTC. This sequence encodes CSARVRAFSSYEQYF.